The 26 T cell receptor beta chains in this list originate from one sample, sequenced in a study of blood T cell repertoires in COVID-19. Assay used: immunoSEQ multiplex PCR; TCRdb lists only in-frame clones, some missing. The profile shows roughly 160,000 clones, 84% of them singletons. The sequencing sample was made of PBMCs or T cells enriched from blood (not recorded which). The receptors come from a man in his fifties who had recovered from COVID-19.

The genes are TRBV2 and TRBJ1-6; possible D gene TRBD1, 5 bases. V dropped 7 bases and J dropped 9 bases, with 16 bases sitting between them. CDR3 length equals 14 residues. The germline CDR1 and CDR2 sequences are SNHLY and FYNNEI. CDR3 region: CASNQGRQRSPLHF. For the CDR3, the DNA is TGTGCCAGCAACCAGGGCAGACAGCGTTCACCCCTCCACTTT.

The rearrangement links TRBV5-1 to TRBJ2-1, with 9 bases fitting TRBD1. Germline CDR1 SGHRS, CDR2 YFSETQ. Trimming removed 6 bases from V and 3 bases from J; junction bases left unmatched: 10. This CDR3 is 16 amino acids long. CDR3 protein: CASTKGEGQGYNEQFF. In DNA, the CDR3 is TGCGCCAGCACCAAGGGGGAGGGACAGGGCTACAATGAGCAGTTCTTC.

The chain carries TRBV19 and TRBJ2-7; TRBD2 matches 8 bases. With 3 bases clipped from V and 4 bases from J, the junction kept 11 bases outside the gene matches. Germline V gives CDR1 LNHDA, CDR2 SQIVND (reference sequence). CDR3 size: 16 residues. CDR3 nucleotide sequence: TGTGCCAGTAGTATTGGTCGGGGGGGCCAATCTTACGAGCAGTACTTC. Translating gives CASSIGRGGQSYEQYF.

The V call is TRBV7-9, the J call TRBJ1-1, with D unresolved. CDR1 and CDR2 from the germline V gene are SEHNR and FQNEAQ (reference sequence). The V gene lost 5 bases and the J gene lost 8 bases, with 12 bases spanning the gap. This CDR3 has 12 residues. This chain's CDR3 is CASSQSDGEAFF. The CDR3 DNA reads as TGTGCCAGCAGCCAATCCGACGGGGAAGCTTTCTTT. Looking up the rest from reference TRBV7-9 and TRBJ1-1 gives the full variable domain: DTGVSQNPRHKITKRGQNVTFRCDPISEHNRLYWYRQTLGQGPEFLTYFQNEAQLEKSRLLSDRFSAERPKGSFSTLEIQRTEQGDSAMYLCASSQSDGEAFFGQGTRLTVV.

This clone was counted at least ten times. The chain employs TRBV10-1 and TRBJ2-3, with 7 positions matching TRBD2. CDR3 size: 15 residues. Germline trimming cut 10 bases from V and 1 base from J; bases unmatched to any gene: 11. Germline V gives CDR1 WNHNN, CDR2 SYGVQD (reference sequence). CDR3: CANGPGTKGTDTQYF. Written as DNA, the CDR3 is TGCGCCAACGGGCCCGGGACTAAGGGCACAGATACGCAGTATTTT.

The rearrangement joins TRBV4-1 to TRBJ2-2; unclear D gene. Germline-derived CDR1 and CDR2 are MGHRA and YSYEKL. Trimming stripped 7 bases from V and 5 bases from J, with 11 bases between. The CDR3 sequence is 13 residues long. CDR3 sequence (DNA): TGCGCCAGCACCCAGACCGGGACCGGGGAGCTGTTTTTT. Translating gives CASTQTGTGELFF.

The gene calls are TRBV18 and TRBJ1-2, with 11 bases matching TRBD1. Germline lookup yields CDR1 KGHSH and CDR2 LQKENI. Unmatched junction bases numbered 10, after V lost 8 bases and J lost 5 bases. The CDR3 spans 15 residues. CDR3 DNA: TGTGCCAGCCACCGACCGGGACAGGGGGGTTATGGCTACACCTTC. Residues: CASHRPGQGGYGYTF.

In its sample, this clone was seen a few times. The chain employs TRBV28 and TRBJ1-1; D is unclear. The CDR3 extends over 12 amino acids. Germline V gene data show CDR1 as MDHEN and CDR2 as SYDVKM. V lost 3 bases and J 8 bases, leaving 10 bases between the germline ends. The CDR3 nucleotides are TGTGCCAGCAGTTTGTTTCGCGAGGAAGCTTTCTTT. It is translated as CASSLFREEAFF.

As regards this clone: This specimen includes other DNA sequences encoding the same CDR3. V and J are TRBV19 and TRBJ1-2; a weak D match, TRBD1 (5 bases). V lost 3 bases and J lost 2, with 10 bases in between. CDR1 is LNHDA, CDR2 SQIVND, per germline (reference sequence). The CDR3 extends over 14 amino acids. CDR3 sequence reads: CASSISTGNYGYTF. CDR3 nucleotides: TGTGCCAGTAGTATCAGTACAGGCAACTATGGCTACACCTTC.

The chain employs TRBV2 and TRBJ1-2; possible D gene TRBD1, 5 bases. V was pared by 7 bases and J by 2 bases, with 14 bases between. The CDR3 totals 14 residues. Germline V gene lookup returns CDR1 SNHLY and CDR2 FYNNEI. The CDR3 sequence: CASTKEGQNYGYTF. Written as DNA, the CDR3 is TGTGCCAGCACCAAGGAGGGGCAGAACTATGGCTACACCTTC.

The chain couples TRBV7-3 to TRBJ1-1; D is undetermined. This CDR3 comprises 13 residues. Germline loops: CDR1 SGHTA, CDR2 FQGTGA. V was pared by 5 bases and J by 1 base, with 8 bases between. The CDR3, as DNA: TGTGCCAGCAGCGCTGACACGAACACTGAAGCTTTCTTT. Residues: CASSADTNTEAFF.

The J gene is TRBJ2-7, the V gene TRBV19, with TRBD1 identical over 9 bases. V shed 6 bases, J shed 5 bases, and the junction held 8 bases outside the gene matches. Germline-derived CDR1 and CDR2 are LNHDA and SQIVND (reference sequence). The CDR3 is made up of 14 amino acids. The chain's CDR3 is CASRLWTGANEQYF. In nucleotides, the CDR3 is TGTGCCAGTAGGTTATGGACAGGGGCTAACGAGCAGTACTTC.

This clone was counted a few times. This rearrangement joins TRBV7-9 to TRBJ2-3; no clear D. The CDR3 contains 12 residues. Germline V gene lookup returns CDR1 SEHNR and CDR2 FQNEAQ (reference sequence). V shed 5 bases and J shed 6 bases, with 9 bases lying between them. DNA for the CDR3: TGTGCCAGCAGCAGAAGCCCGGATACGCAGTATTTT. Protein sequence: CASSRSPDTQYF.

The chain combines TRBV9 with TRBJ2-5; TRBD1 is a possible D gene (6 bases). Germline V lookup: CDR1 SGDLS, CDR2 YYNGEE. The CDR3 length is 16 residues. V was clipped by 4 bases and J by 9 bases, with 25 bases between them. CDR3 loop: CASSLSGGGGTGAQYF. DNA for the CDR3: TGTGCCAGCAGCCTGAGTGGTGGTGGGGGCACCGGGGCCCAGTACTTC.

This clone was detected only a few times. DNA for the CDR3: TGCGCCAGCAGCTTAACTAGCGGGGGAGTCTTTGTGTTCTTC. Its translation is CASSLTSGGVFVFF. The chain recombines TRBV5-1 with TRBJ2-1; TRBD2 aligns across 11 bases. This CDR3 has 14 amino acids. The germline V gene has CDR1 SGHRS and CDR2 YFSETQ. Germline trimming cut 2 bases from V and 15 bases from J; bases unmatched to any gene: 10.

This rearrangement joins TRBV1 to TRBJ2-3; the table's D gene call, TRBD2, was not cross checked with the DNA. TRBV1 is classified as a pseudogene. This CDR3 is 17 amino acids long. The DNA of the CDR3 is TGCACCAGCAGCCAGGGACTAGCGGTGGGCGGGACAGATACGCAGTATTTT. Translated, it gives CTSSQGLAVGGTDTQYF.

The chain links TRBV3-1 (or the pseudogene TRBV3-2) to TRBJ2-7; TRBD2 might be the D (5 bases). With 1 base removed from V and 4 bases from J, the gap between germline ends came to 14 bases. Germline-derived CDR1 and CDR2 are LGHDT and YNNKEL (reference sequence). The CDR3 loop spans 15 amino acids. As DNA, the CDR3 is TGTGCCAGCAGCCAAGCTGGCTTCTCGGGGTACGAGCAGTACTTC. As protein: CASSQAGFSGYEQYF.

In this sample, this clone turned up once. The genes are TRBV5-1 and TRBJ2-7, with TRBD2 as a possible D gene (5 bases). Trimming removed 2 bases from V and 0 bases from J, with 9 bases in between. CDR1 SGHRS and CDR2 YFSETQ come from the germline V gene. The CDR3 spans 14 residues. The CDR3 region is CASSLKRDSYEQYF. For the CDR3, the DNA is TGCGCCAGCAGCTTAAAACGGGACTCCTACGAGCAGTACTTC. Full variable domain (missing parts from reference TRBV5-1 and TRBJ2-7): KAGVTQTPRYLIKTRGQQVTLSCSPISGHRSVSWYQQTPGQGLQFLFEYFSETQRNKGNFPGRFSGRQFSNSRSEMNVSTLELGDSALYLCASSLKRDSYEQYFGPGTRLTVT.

The rearrangement uses TRBV4-1 and TRBJ1-5; maybe TRBD1 (5 bases). V was cut by 4 bases and J by 6 bases, with 16 bases left in between. Germline V CDR1 and CDR2: MGHRA, YSYEKL. This CDR3 spans 15 amino acids. Written as DNA, the CDR3 is TGCGCCAGCAGCCCCCGAGGGAGGGGAGGTCAGCCCCAGCATTTT. Translated: CASSPRGRGGQPQHF.

The CDR3 nucleotides read TGTGCCAGCAGCCCTACCCTGGAGGAAGAGACCCAGTACTTC. Its translation is CASSPTLEEETQYF. V is TRBV11-2 and J is TRBJ2-5, with D possibly TRBD2 on 5 matching bases. CDR1 and CDR2 from the germline V gene are SGHAT and FQNNGV. V lost 5 bases and J 3 bases, leaving 13 bases between the germline ends. The CDR3 has 14 amino acids.

The genes are TRBV6-6 and TRBJ1-2; D is ambiguous. CDR1 and CDR2 (germline): MNHNY, SVGAGI (reference sequence). The V end lost 0 bases, the J end lost 7 bases, and 18 bases lay between the germline ends. This CDR3 has 16 amino acids. As DNA, the CDR3 is TGTGCCAGCAGTTACTCTAATCCGGTGAACGCTCGTGGCTACACCTTC. Translated: CASSYSNPVNARGYTF.

A remark on this clone: Other DNA sequences of this sample code for an identical CDR3. J is TRBJ2-7 and V is TRBV4-1, with 7 positions matching TRBD1. Germline lookup yields CDR1 MGHRA and CDR2 YSYEKL. V lost 1 base to trimming and J lost 0 bases; unmatched junction nucleotides: 3. The CDR3 length is 15 residues. CDR3: CASSQVPGGSYEQYF. The CDR3 nucleotides are TGCGCCAGCAGCCAAGTTCCAGGGGGCTCCTACGAGCAGTACTTC.

This clone came up once. CDR3 loop: CSATERTNEKLFF. As DNA, the CDR3 is TGCAGTGCTACTGAACGGACTAATGAAAAACTGTTTTTT. The rearrangement links TRBV20-1 to TRBJ1-4; D remains ambiguous. The CDR3 is 13 amino acids. Germline loops: CDR1 DFQATT, CDR2 SNEGSKA (reference sequence). V gave up 4 bases and J gave up 2 bases, with 8 bases separating them.

V and J are TRBV27 and TRBJ2-7; D uncertain. The CDR3 runs to 13 residues. Germline CDR1 MNHEY, CDR2 SMNVEV (reference sequence). V gave up 6 bases and J gave up 4 bases, with 13 bases separating them. The CDR3 DNA reads TGTGCCAGCAGCCGCCGGGTTGATTACGAGCAGTACTTC. As protein: CASSRRVDYEQYF.

The chain joins TRBV6-5 to TRBJ1-4; D remains ambiguous. Trimming took off 7 bases at V and 8 bases at J, with 17 bases between the two ends. Germline V CDR1 and CDR2: MNHEY, SVGAGI. This CDR3 spans 14 amino acids. CDR3 bases: TGTGCCAGCACCCACTCCGGGAGAGGAGAAAAACTGTTTTTT. This encodes CASTHSGRGEKLFF.

The chain is built from TRBV10-1 and TRBJ2-3, with 7 bases lining up with TRBD2. CDR1 is WNHNN and CDR2 is SYGVQD in the germline V gene (reference sequence). The CDR3 spans 15 residues. The V and J ends lost 3 bases and 4 bases, in that order; junction bases with no gene match: 7. The CDR3 bases are TGCGCCAGCAGTGAAGGACTAGGACTCGCAGATACGCAGTATTTT. This sequence encodes CASSEGLGLADTQYF.